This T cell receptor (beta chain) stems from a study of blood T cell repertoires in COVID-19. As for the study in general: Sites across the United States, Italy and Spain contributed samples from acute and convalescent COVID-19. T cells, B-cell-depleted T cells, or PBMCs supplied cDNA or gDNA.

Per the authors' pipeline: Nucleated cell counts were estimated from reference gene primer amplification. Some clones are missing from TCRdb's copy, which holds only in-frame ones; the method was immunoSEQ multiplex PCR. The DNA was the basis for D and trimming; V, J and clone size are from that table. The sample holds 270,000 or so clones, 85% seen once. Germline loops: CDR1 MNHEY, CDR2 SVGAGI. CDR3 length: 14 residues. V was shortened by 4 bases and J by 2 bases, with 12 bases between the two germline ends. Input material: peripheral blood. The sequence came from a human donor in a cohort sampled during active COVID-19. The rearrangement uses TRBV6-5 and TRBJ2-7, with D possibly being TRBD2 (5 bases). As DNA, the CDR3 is TGTGCCAGCAGTTTCAGAGGGAGAACCTACGAGCAGTACTTC. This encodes CASSFRGRTYEQYF.